The following is a T cell receptor (beta chain) sequence with its context. The antigen is not known. This entry is derived from a study of T cell responses to AZD1222 COVID-19 vaccine. Study results and limitations: Reportedly, nearly half of unique spike TCRs recognized epitopes outside B.1.351/B.1.1.7 mutations. Vaccine-related CD4 TCRs covered spike, predominating at 160-218 and 743-854.

Profiled with immunoSEQ multiplex PCR; TCRdb holds only in-frame clones, not every one. The repertoire has more than 40,000 clones, 80% to 95% of them found once; the top ten carry about a third. This receptor was taken from an adult who received the AZD1222 COVID-19 vaccine. This material consisted of peripheral blood, taken 28 days after the second AZD1222 dose.

CDR3 region: CASSLGRLYEQYF. The CDR3 nucleotides read TGTGCCAGCAGCCTAGGACGGCTCTACGAGCAGTACTTC. The gene calls are TRBV5-6 and TRBJ2-7; D remains unclear. Germline V gene sequence: CDR1 SGHDT, CDR2 YYEEEE. This CDR3 is 13 amino acids long. Deletions cut 4 bases from V and 3 bases from J, with 11 bases between.